This T cell receptor (beta chain) is drawn from a study of T-cell memory formation after mild COVID-19. With 8 bases removed from V and 5 bases from J, the gap between germline ends came to 14 bases. The CDR3 runs 13 residues. Germline-derived CDR1 and CDR2 are KGHDR and SFDVKD. TCRdb analysed the 5' RACE reads with MiXCR anew, one entry per CDR3 protein. The data contain 580,000 or so distinct CDR3 sequences, approximately 15% of them singletons. The source material was PBMCs or a T cell subset sorted from them (not recorded which). The TCR sequence derives from an adult woman who had mild COVID-19 (a few samples of this study predate the infection). Cell type and time point are not known. This chain joins TRBV24-1 and TRBJ2-5, with D perhaps matching TRBD1 (6 bases). The CDR3 loop is CATTDGGLETQYF. CDR3 sequence (DNA): TGTGCCACCACCGATGGGGGCTTGGAGACCCAGTACTTC.